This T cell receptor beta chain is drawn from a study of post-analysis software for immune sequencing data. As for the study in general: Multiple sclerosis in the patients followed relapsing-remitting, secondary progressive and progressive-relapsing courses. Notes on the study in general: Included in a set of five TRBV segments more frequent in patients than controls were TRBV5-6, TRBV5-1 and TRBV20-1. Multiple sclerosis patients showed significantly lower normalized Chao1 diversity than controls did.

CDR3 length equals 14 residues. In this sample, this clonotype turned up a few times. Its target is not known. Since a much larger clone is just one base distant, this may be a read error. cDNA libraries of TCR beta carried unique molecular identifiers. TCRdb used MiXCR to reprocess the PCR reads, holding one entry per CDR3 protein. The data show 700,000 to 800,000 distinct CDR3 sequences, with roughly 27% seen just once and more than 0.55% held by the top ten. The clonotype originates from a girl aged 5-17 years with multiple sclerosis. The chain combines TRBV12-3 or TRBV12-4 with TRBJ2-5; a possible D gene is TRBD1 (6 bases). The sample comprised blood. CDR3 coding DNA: TGTGTCAGCAGCCTACAGGGTTTCCAAGAGACCCAGTACTTC. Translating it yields CVSSLQGFQETQYF.